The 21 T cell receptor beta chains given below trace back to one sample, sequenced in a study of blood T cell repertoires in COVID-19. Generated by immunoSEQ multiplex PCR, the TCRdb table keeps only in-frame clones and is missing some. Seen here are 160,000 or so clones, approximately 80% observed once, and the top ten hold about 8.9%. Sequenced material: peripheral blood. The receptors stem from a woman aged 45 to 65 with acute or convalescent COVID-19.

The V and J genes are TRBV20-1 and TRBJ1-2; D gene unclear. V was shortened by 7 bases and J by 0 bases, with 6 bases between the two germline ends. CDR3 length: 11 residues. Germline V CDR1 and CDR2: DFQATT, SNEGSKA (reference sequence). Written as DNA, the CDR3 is TGCAGTGTAACAGCTAACTATGGCTACACCTTC. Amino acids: CSVTANYGYTF.

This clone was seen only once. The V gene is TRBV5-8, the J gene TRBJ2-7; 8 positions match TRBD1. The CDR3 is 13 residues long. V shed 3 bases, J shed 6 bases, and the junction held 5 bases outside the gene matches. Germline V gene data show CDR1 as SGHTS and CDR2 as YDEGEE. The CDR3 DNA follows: TGTGCCAGCAGCTGGGGACAGGTGGCCGAGCAGTACTTC. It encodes CASSWGQVAEQYF.

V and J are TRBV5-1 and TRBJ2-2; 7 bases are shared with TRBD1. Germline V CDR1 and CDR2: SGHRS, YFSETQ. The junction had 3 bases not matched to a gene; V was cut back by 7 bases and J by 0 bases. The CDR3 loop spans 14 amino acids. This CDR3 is CASAGTANTGELFF. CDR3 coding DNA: TGCGCCAGCGCCGGGACAGCGAACACCGGGGAGCTGTTTTTT.

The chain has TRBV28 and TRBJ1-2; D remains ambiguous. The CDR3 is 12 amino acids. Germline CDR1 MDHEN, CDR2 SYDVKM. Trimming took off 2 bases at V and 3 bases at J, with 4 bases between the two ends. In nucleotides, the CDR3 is TGTGCCAGCAGTTTACAGGACTATGGCTACACCTTC. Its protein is CASSLQDYGYTF.

The CDR3 nucleotides read TGTGCCAGTAGTATTGGTCCTAGCGGGGGAATGAAAAACATTCAGTACTTC. It codes for CASSIGPSGGMKNIQYF. This chain uses TRBV19 with TRBJ2-4; 10 nucleotides match TRBD2. The CDR3 is 17 amino acids. V gave up 3 bases and J gave up 4 bases; unmatched junction bases: 9. Germline CDR1 and CDR2: LNHDA and SQIVND (reference sequence).

The CDR3 reads CASSIGGGAGKSYNEQFF. The CDR3 nucleotides are TGTGCCAGCAGCATAGGGGGAGGAGCGGGTAAATCCTACAATGAGCAGTTCTTC. V gene TRBV7-6 combines with J gene TRBJ2-1; D possibly uses TRBD1 or TRBD2 (6 bases each). The CDR3 extends over 18 amino acids. V lost 5 bases to trimming and J lost 1 base, with 21 bases between them. Germline V lookup: CDR1 SGHVS, CDR2 FNYEAQ.

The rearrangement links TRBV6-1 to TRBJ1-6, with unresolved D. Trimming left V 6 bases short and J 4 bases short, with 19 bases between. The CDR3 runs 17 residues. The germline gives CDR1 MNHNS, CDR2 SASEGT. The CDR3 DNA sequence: TGTGCCAGCAGCGAACAAGCAGTTTCGAGGTATAATTCACCCCTCCACTTT. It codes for CASSEQAVSRYNSPLHF.

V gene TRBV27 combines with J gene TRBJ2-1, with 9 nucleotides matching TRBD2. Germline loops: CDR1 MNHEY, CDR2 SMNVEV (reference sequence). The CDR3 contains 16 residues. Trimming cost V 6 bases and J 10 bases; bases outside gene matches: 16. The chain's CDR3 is CASSEGAGGPRREQFF. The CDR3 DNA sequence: TGTGCCAGCAGCGAAGGGGCGGGAGGGCCGCGACGGGAGCAGTTCTTC.

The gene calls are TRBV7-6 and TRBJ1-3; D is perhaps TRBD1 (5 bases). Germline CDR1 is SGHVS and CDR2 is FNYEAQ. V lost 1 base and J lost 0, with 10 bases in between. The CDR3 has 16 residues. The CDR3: CASSLGAGNSGNTIYF. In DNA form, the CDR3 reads TGTGCCAGCAGCTTAGGGGCAGGGAACTCTGGAAACACCATATATTTT.

CDR3 in DNA: TGCAGCGTTGAAGATCTCGGGGGGGCCTATGGCTACACCTTC. Protein: CSVEDLGGAYGYTF. The chain joins TRBV29-1 to TRBJ1-2, with D possibly matching TRBD1 (6 bases). V was pared by 0 bases and J by 4 bases, with 12 bases between. CDR1 is SQVTM and CDR2 is ANQGSEA in the germline V gene. There are 14 residues in the CDR3.

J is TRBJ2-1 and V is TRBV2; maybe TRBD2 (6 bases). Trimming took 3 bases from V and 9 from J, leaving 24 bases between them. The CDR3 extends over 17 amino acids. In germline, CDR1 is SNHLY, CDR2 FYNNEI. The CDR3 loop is CASSEGPPGLINTEQFF. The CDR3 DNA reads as TGTGCCAGCAGTGAGGGCCCCCCGGGACTTATAAATACTGAGCAGTTCTTC.

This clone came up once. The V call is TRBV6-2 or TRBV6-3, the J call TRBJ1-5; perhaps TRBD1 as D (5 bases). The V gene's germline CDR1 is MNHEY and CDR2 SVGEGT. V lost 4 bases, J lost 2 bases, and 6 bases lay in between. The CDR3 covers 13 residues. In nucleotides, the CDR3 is TGTGCCAGCAGTTCGACAGGCAATCAGCCCCAGCATTTT. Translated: CASSSTGNQPQHF.

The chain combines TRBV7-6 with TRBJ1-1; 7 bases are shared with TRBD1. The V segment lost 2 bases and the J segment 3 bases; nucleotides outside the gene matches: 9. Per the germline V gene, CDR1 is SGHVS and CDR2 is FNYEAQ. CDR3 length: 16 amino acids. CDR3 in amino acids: CASSLPPTGDDTEAFF. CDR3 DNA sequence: TGTGCCAGCAGCTTACCGCCAACAGGGGACGACACTGAAGCTTTCTTT.

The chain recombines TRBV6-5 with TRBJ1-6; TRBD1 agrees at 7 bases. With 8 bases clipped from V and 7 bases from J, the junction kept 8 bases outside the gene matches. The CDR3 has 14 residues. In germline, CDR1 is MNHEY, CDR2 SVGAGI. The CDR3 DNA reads TGTGCCAGCCGACCCGGGACAGAAAATTCACCCCTCCACTTT. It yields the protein CASRPGTENSPLHF.

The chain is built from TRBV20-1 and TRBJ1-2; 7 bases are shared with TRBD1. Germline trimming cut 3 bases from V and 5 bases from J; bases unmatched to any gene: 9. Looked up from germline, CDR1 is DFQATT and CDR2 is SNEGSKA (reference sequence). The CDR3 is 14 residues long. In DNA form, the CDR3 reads TGCAGTGCTAGTTCGGGAACAGGGGCTTATGGCTACACCTTC. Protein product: CSASSGTGAYGYTF.

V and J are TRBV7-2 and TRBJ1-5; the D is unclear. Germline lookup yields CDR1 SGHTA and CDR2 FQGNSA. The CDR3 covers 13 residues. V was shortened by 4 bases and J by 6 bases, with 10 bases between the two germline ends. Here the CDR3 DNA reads TGTGCCAGCAGCTACGACACTAGTCAGCCCCAGCATTTT. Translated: CASSYDTSQPQHF.

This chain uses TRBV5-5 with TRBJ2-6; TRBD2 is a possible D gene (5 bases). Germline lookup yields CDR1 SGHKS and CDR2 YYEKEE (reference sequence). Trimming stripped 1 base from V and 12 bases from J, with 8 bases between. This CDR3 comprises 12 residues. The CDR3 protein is CASSLRAGVLTF. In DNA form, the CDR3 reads TGTGCCAGCAGCTTGAGGGCGGGCGTCCTGACTTTC.

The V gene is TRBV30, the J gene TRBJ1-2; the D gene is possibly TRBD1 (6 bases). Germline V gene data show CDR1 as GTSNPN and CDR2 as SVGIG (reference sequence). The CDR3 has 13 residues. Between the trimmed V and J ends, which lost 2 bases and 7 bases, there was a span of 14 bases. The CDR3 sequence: CAWSFRGTTGYTF. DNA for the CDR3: TGTGCCTGGAGTTTCAGGGGAACAACTGGCTACACCTTC.

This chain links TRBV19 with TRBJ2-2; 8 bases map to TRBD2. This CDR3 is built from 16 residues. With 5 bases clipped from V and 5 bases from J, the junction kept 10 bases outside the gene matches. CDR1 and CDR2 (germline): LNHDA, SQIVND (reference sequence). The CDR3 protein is CASSGGLAVNTGELFF. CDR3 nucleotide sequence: TGTGCCAGTAGTGGCGGACTAGCCGTGAATACCGGGGAGCTGTTTTTT.

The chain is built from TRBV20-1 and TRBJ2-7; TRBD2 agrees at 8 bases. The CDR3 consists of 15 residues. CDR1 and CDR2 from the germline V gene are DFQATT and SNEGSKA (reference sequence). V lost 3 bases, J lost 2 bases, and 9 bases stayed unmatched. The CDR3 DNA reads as TGCAGTGCTAGTGGGAGCGGGAGTTCTCCCTACGAGCAGTACTTC. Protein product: CSASGSGSSPYEQYF.

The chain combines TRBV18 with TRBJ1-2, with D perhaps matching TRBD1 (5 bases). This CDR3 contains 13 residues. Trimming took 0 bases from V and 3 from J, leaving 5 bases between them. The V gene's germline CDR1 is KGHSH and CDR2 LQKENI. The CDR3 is CASSPPGDYGYTF. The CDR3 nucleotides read TGTGCCAGCTCACCACCAGGGGACTATGGCTACACCTTC.